Below, 17 T cell receptor beta chains from the same sample are listed, as sequenced in a study of vaccination and CD4 T cells after COVID-19. This sample's treatment: roughly 10-day PBMC culture with coronavirus spike peptide pools or control peptides (ViraFEST assay). Antigens of these TCRs are unknown. CD4+ T cells that had been cultured provided DNA sequenced with the Oncomine TCR Beta short-read assay. TCRdb re-called the PCR reads with MiXCR, one entry per CDR3 protein. The sample has around 21,000 distinct CDR3 sequences, just over 55% seen once; the top ten hold 9.5% to 13%. The sample taken for sequencing was CD4+ T cells from blood, cultured in vitro. Receptors were obtained from a human donor who had recovered from COVID-19.

The genes are TRBV7-2 and TRBJ2-7, with 9 bases that match TRBD2. Germline CDR1 reads SGHTA; CDR2 reads FQGNSA. J lost 6 bases, V lost 0 bases, and 3 bases had no gene match. The CDR3 sequence is 14 residues long. CDR3 bases: TGTGCCAGCAGCTTAGCGGTAGCGGGGGCCGAGCAGTACTTC. Translation: CASSLAVAGAEQYF.

This chain connects TRBV19 to TRBJ1-1, with TRBD1 as a possible D gene (6 bases). The CDR3 spans 14 residues. V lost 3 bases and J 1 base, leaving 9 bases between the germline ends. The germline CDR1 and CDR2 sequences are LNHDA and SQIVND (reference sequence). CDR3 sequence reads: CASSMRQENTEAFF. CDR3 DNA: TGTGCCAGTAGTATGCGACAGGAGAACACTGAAGCTTTCTTT.

The V and J genes are TRBV7-2 and TRBJ1-2, with D hard to call. There are 14 residues in the CDR3. Germline lookup yields CDR1 SGHTA and CDR2 FQGNSA. V lost 1 base and J lost 5, with 11 bases in between. CDR3 region: CASSLGAARYGYTF. The CDR3, as DNA: TGTGCCAGCAGCTTAGGGGCAGCGAGATATGGCTACACCTTC.

By frequency in the sample, this clonotype is medium-sized. The chain is built from TRBV28 and TRBJ2-2; D not resolved. The CDR3 spans 15 residues. V lost 5 bases to trimming and J lost 8 bases, with 18 bases between them. The V gene's germline CDR1 is MDHEN and CDR2 SYDVKM. Here the CDR3 reads CASSRATSDEGELFF. In DNA form, the CDR3 reads TGTGCCAGCAGTCGCGCTACCTCAGACGAGGGGGAGCTGTTTTTT.

V gene TRBV19 combines with J gene TRBJ2-7; 7 nucleotides line up with TRBD1. V was pared by 5 bases and J by 3 bases, with 4 bases of the junction left unmatched. CDR3 length: 13 amino acids. Germline V gene data show CDR1 as LNHDA and CDR2 as SQIVND (reference sequence). CDR3 bases: TGTGCCAGTAGTGGGAACAGGGGCTACGAGCAGTACTTC. Amino acids: CASSGNRGYEQYF.

This clonotype has just one count. The rearrangement links TRBV6-1 to TRBJ2-7; D gene uncertain. The ends were cut back, 6 bases at V and 2 bases at J, with 8 bases in the middle. Per the germline V gene, CDR1 is MNHNS and CDR2 is SASEGT. The CDR3 contains 12 residues. The CDR3 here is CASRQAPYEQYF. The CDR3 nucleotides are TGTGCCAGCAGGCAGGCCCCCTACGAGCAGTACTTC.

V usage is TRBV6-1 and J usage is TRBJ2-5, with D perhaps TRBD2 (5 bases). With 3 bases removed from V and 5 bases from J, the gap between germline ends came to 13 bases. Germline-derived CDR1 and CDR2 are MNHNS and SASEGT. The CDR3 spans 14 residues. CDR3 coding DNA: TGTGCCAGCAGTGAGACTCTCGGCGGGGAGACCCAGTACTTC. Its translation is CASSETLGGETQYF.

A single count supports this clonotype. The rearrangement uses TRBV12-3 or TRBV12-4 and TRBJ1-1; TRBD1 might be the D (5 bases). Trimming shortened V by 6 bases and J by 1 base, and 15 bases separated the two germline ends. This CDR3 spans 15 amino acids. The CDR3 loop reads CASRSSGRGNTEAFF. CDR3 bases: TGTGCCAGCAGGTCCTCGGGACGGGGGAACACTGAAGCTTTCTTT.

This clonotype was observed once. V usage is TRBV19 and J usage is TRBJ1-2; weak D call: TRBD1 (6 bases). V lost 5 bases and J 8 bases, leaving 15 bases between the germline ends. Germline values: CDR1 LNHDA, CDR2 SQIVND (reference sequence). This CDR3 is 13 amino acids long. CDR3 amino acids: CASSSAGVGGYTF. The CDR3 DNA reads as TGTGCCAGTAGTTCGGCAGGGGTGGGAGGCTACACCTTC.

The genes are TRBV3-1 and TRBJ1-5; D unresolved. V lost 5 bases and J 7 bases, leaving 12 bases between the germline ends. Germline V gene sequence: CDR1 LGHDT, CDR2 YNNKEL (reference sequence). The CDR3 spans 13 residues. The CDR3 region is CASSLDRFQPQHF. The CDR3 DNA sequence: TGTGCCAGCAGCTTGGACCGGTTCCAGCCCCAGCATTTT.

This clonotype was found a few times. This rearrangement joins TRBV20-1 to TRBJ1-1, with D uncertain. In germline, CDR1 is DFQATT, CDR2 SNEGSKA (reference sequence). V gave up 5 bases and J gave up 4 bases, with 17 bases separating them. The CDR3 contains 14 residues. CDR3 amino acids: CSASRWRRGTEAFF. CDR3 in DNA: TGCAGTGCTTCTCGCTGGCGGCGAGGCACTGAAGCTTTCTTT.

This clonotype turned up a few times. The chain employs TRBV7-6 and TRBJ2-1; D call uncertain. The J call is in doubt because the DNA end fits TRBJ2-7 better. The CDR3 runs 12 residues. Germline V CDR1 and CDR2: SGHVS, FNYEAQ. The CDR3 DNA is TGTGCCAGCAGCTCGGAAGACACCGAGCAGTACTTC. This gives the protein CASSSEDTEQYF.

The V gene is TRBV27, the J gene TRBJ1-6; 9 nucleotides align to TRBD1. The CDR3 is 20 amino acids. V was pared by 0 bases and J by 7 bases, with 16 bases of the junction left unmatched. Germline CDR1 MNHEY, CDR2 SMNVEV (reference sequence). The CDR3 nucleotides are TGTGCCAGCAGTTTATCGTTTGTTCGAGGGACAGGGTTTTACAATTCACCCCTCCACTTT. Its protein product is CASSLSFVRGTGFYNSPLHF.

The CDR3 is CASSSVTEGAKLFF. CDR3 bases: TGTGCCAGCAGCTCTGTGACAGAGGGCGCGAAACTGTTTTTT. The chain is built from TRBV11-3 and TRBJ1-4; TRBD1 might be the D (5 bases). CDR1 SGHNT and CDR2 YENEEA come from the germline V gene. With 4 bases removed from V and 11 bases from J, the gap between germline ends came to 17 bases. This CDR3 is built from 14 residues.

The chain couples TRBV6-1 to TRBJ1-6, with D maybe TRBD1 (6 bases). CDR1 is MNHNS and CDR2 is SASEGT in the germline V gene. This CDR3 spans 17 amino acids. The ends were cut back, 4 bases at V and 7 bases at J, with 20 bases in the middle. CDR3 in amino acids: CASSGDRGTTANSPLHF. The CDR3 DNA is TGTGCCAGCAGTGGTGACCGGGGGACAACTGCGAATTCACCCCTCCACTTT.

The chain carries TRBV5-5 and TRBJ2-7; 7 nucleotides agree with TRBD1. Per germline, CDR1 SGHKS and CDR2 YYEKEE (reference sequence). This CDR3 is 14 amino acids long. Germline trimming cut 4 bases from V and 2 bases from J; bases unmatched to any gene: 6. The CDR3, as DNA: TGTGCCAGCAGCGGTACCGGGACAGCCTACGAGCAGTACTTC. Translation gives CASSGTGTAYEQYF.

The V call is TRBV7-9, the J call TRBJ1-3; D gene ambiguous. The germline V gene encodes CDR1 SEHNR and CDR2 FQNEAQ (reference sequence). V was trimmed by 1 base and J by 0 bases, leaving 7 bases between them. This CDR3 contains 15 residues. The CDR3 loop reads CASSLVSYSGNTIYF. The DNA for the CDR3 is TGTGCCAGCAGCTTAGTGTCCTACTCTGGAAACACCATATATTTT.